Following are 30 T cell receptor beta chains from one sample sequenced in a study of T cells in women clearing cervical HPV infection. Only in-frame clones appear in the TCRdb table, and some are missing; sequencing was by immunoSEQ multiplex PCR. Recorded here are roughly 40,000 clones; the top ten clones represent about 1.2%. Sequencing used blood buffy coat. Receptor source: a woman aged 18-69 years with a cervical HPV16 infection that either progressed to CIN3+ or cleared (not recorded which).

CDR3 bases read: TGTGCCAGCAGCCTAACCCTAGGGGGTGGC. Protein product: CASSLTLGGG. In full, the CDR3 is CASSLTLGGGYTF. The genes are TRBV13 and TRBJ1-2, with TRBD1 as a possible D gene (6 bases). The read terminates 3 residues before the CDR3 end, so the remaining end is supplied by the germline J gene. There are 13 residues in the CDR3. V was clipped by 5 bases and J by 7 bases, with 14 bases between them. Germline V lookup: CDR1 PRHDT, CDR2 FYEKMQ (reference sequence).

A note on this clone: The read falls 3 residues short of the CDR3 end, and the missing part is taken from the germline J gene. The chain is built from TRBV20-1 and TRBJ1-4, with 7 bases lining up with TRBD1. The V gene's germline CDR1 is DFQATT and CDR2 SNEGSKA (reference sequence). The CDR3 runs 13 residues. V dropped 6 bases and J dropped 8; count of bases not matched to a gene: 9. CDR3 bases read: TGCAGTGCCGGAGGGGGCAGGGGGGAAAAA. The encoded protein is CSAGGGRGEK. The full CDR3 protein is CSAGGGRGEKLFF.

Concerning this clone itself: The missing CDR3 end, 3 residues past where the read stops, is filled in from the germline J gene. The chain recombines TRBV28 with TRBJ1-4; D unclear. With 4 bases removed from V and 5 bases from J, the gap between germline ends came to 5 bases. The germline CDR1 and CDR2 sequences are MDHEN and SYDVKM. The CDR3 spans 12 residues. The CDR3 reads CASSSFNEKLFF. The CDR3 bases that were read are TGTGCCAGCAGTTCGTTCAATGAAAAA.

In the case of this clone: From the germline J gene comes the end of the CDR3, since the read stops 3 residues before it. This chain uses TRBV18 with TRBJ2-3, with a possible D match to TRBD1 (6 bases). CDR1 is KGHSH, CDR2 LQKENI, per germline. The CDR3 is 17 residues long. V lost 2 bases to trimming and J lost 2 bases, with 17 bases between them. CDR3 bases read: TGTGCCAGCTCACCAAACTACAGGGTGCTATCCACAGATACG. Protein product: CASSPNYRVLSTDT. The entire CDR3 reads CASSPNYRVLSTDTQYF. The full variable domain, in which reference TRBV18 and TRBJ2-3 provide the parts outside the CDR3, is NAGVMQNPRHLVRRRGQEARLRCSPMKGHSHVYWYRQLPEEGLKFMVYLQKENIIDESGMPKERFSAEFPKEGPSILRIQQVVRGDSAAYFCASSPNYRVLSTDTQYFGPGTRLTVL.

About this clone itself: The read finishes 3 residues shy of the CDR3 end, and the germline J gene is used to complete it. The rearrangement joins TRBV7-2 to TRBJ1-2; D is undetermined. Germline V lookup: CDR1 SGHTA, CDR2 FQGNSA. CDR3 length: 15 amino acids. The CDR3 bases that were read are TGTGCCAGCAGCTCGGAAATGAGGGCCAAAAACATC. Translated: CASSSEMRAKNI. The full CDR3 protein reads CASSSEMRAKNIYTF.

As to this clone: The CDR3 goes on 3 residues after the read ends, and that part is filled in from the germline J gene. The gene calls are TRBV18 and TRBJ1-2, with D perhaps TRBD1 (5 bases). The germline V gene encodes CDR1 KGHSH and CDR2 LQKENI. The CDR3 totals 15 residues. The CDR3 here is CASYSGGGSYNDYTF. The part of the CDR3 DNA that was read is TGTGCCAGCTACTCCGGCGGGGGGTCCTACAATGAC.

For this clone: Read sequence stops 3 residues before the CDR3 end, and the germline J gene provides the missing end. The chain has TRBV5-1 and TRBJ1-1; 8 bases match TRBD1. Trimming cost V 4 bases and J 5 bases; bases outside gene matches: 10. The CDR3 runs to 15 residues. Germline assignment: CDR1 SGHRS and CDR2 YFSETQ. The CDR3: CASSPQGQGGTEAFF. Partial CDR3 DNA: TGCGCCAGCAGCCCCCAAGGACAGGGAGGGACTGAA.

Turning to this clone: The CDR3 end is not reached by the read, which stops 3 residues before it; the germline J gene fills it in. The V and J genes are TRBV12-3 or TRBV12-4 and TRBJ2-5; D might be TRBD1 (5 bases). The CDR3 totals 13 residues. CDR3 DNA, as far as it was read: TGTGCCAGCAGTTTAGGGGGCCTGGCTACC. As protein: CASSLGGLAT. Given in full, the CDR3 is CASSLGGLATQYF.

For this clone: The read stops 3 residues short of the end of the CDR3; the missing end is completed from the germline J gene. The rearrangement links TRBV7-3 to TRBJ1-1; D is unresolved. The CDR3 totals 14 residues. Trimming shortened V by 6 bases and J by 4 bases, and 15 bases separated the two germline ends. The germline gives CDR1 SGHTA, CDR2 FQGTGA. CDR3 DNA (partial): TGTGCCAGCAGAGCGACGGCCGAGCTCACTGAA. Protein sequence: CASRATAELTE. Given in full, the CDR3 is CASRATAELTEAFF.

Points on this clone: Read sequence stops 3 residues before the CDR3 end, and the germline J gene provides the missing end. The chain carries TRBV7-2 and TRBJ1-5; D is perhaps TRBD1 (5 bases). Trimming pared 2 bases from V and 6 bases from J, leaving 5 bases between. This CDR3 has 12 amino acids. Germline CDR1 and CDR2: SGHTA and FQGNSA. CDR3 loop: CASSLQGQPQHF. CDR3 DNA, as far as it was read: TGTGCCAGCAGCTTACAGGGTCAGCCC. Full variable domain (missing parts from reference TRBV7-2 and TRBJ1-5): GAGVSQSPSNKVTEKGKDVELRCDPISGHTALYWYRQSLGQGLEFLIYFQGNSAPDKSGLPSDRFSAERTGGSVSTLTIQRTQQEDSAVYLCASSLQGQPQHFGDGTRLSIL.

A note on this clone: The read comes to an end 3 residues before the CDR3 does, leaving the germline J gene to fill in the end. V usage is TRBV7-9 and J usage is TRBJ2-7, with 7 nucleotides matching TRBD1. CDR3 length equals 14 residues. The germline V gene encodes CDR1 SEHNR and CDR2 FQNEAQ (reference sequence). Trimming at V came to 6 bases and at J to 4 bases, leaving 9 bases not matched to a gene. CDR3 residues: CASRATGTAYEQYF. The sequenced CDR3 bases are TGTGCCAGCAGGGCTACCGGGACAGCTTACGAG.

For this clone: The sequence runs out 3 residues before the end of the CDR3; the remainder is reconstructed from the germline J gene. J is TRBJ2-1 and V is TRBV5-1, with TRBD2 as a possible D gene (6 bases). Germline CDR1 is SGHRS and CDR2 is YFSETQ. V was pared by 0 bases and J by 0 bases, with 10 bases between. This CDR3 contains 16 residues. Here the CDR3 reads CASSLELAVSYNEQFF. CDR3 DNA, as far as it was read: TGCGCCAGCAGCTTGGAACTAGCCGTCTCCTACAATGAG. Full variable domain (rest looked up from reference TRBV5-1 and TRBJ2-1): KAGVTQTPRYLIKTRGQQVTLSCSPISGHRSVSWYQQTPGQGLQFLFEYFSETQRNKGNFPGRFSGRQFSNSRSEMNVSTLELGDSALYLCASSLELAVSYNEQFFGPGTRLTVL.

Points on this clone: The read finishes 3 residues shy of the CDR3 end, and the germline J gene is used to complete it. V usage is TRBV10-3 and J usage is TRBJ2-7; 7 bases agree with TRBD1. CDR3 length equals 14 residues. Germline V gene sequence: CDR1 ENHRY, CDR2 SYGVKD. V was pared by 2 bases and J by 2 bases, with 3 bases of the junction left unmatched. The part of the CDR3 DNA that was read is TGTGCCATCAGTGAGAATCAGGGGGCCTACGAG. Residues: CAISENQGAYE. The complete CDR3 reads CAISENQGAYEQYF.

To note about this clone: The read stops 3 residues short of the end of the CDR3; the missing end is completed from the germline J gene. V and J are TRBV29-1 and TRBJ1-3; D is undetermined. The CDR3 totals 13 residues. V was pared by 6 bases and J by 0 bases, with 9 bases between. CDR1 SQVTM and CDR2 ANQGSEA come from the germline V gene. The CDR3 region is CSVSQSSGNTIYF. The covered CDR3 bases are TGCAGCGTCTCACAGAGCTCTGGAAACACC.

Note on this clone: The CDR3 goes on 3 residues after the read ends, and that part is filled in from the germline J gene. V is TRBV5-6 and J is TRBJ1-1, with D possibly TRBD1 on 5 matching bases. The V gene lost 4 bases and the J gene lost 5 bases, with 12 bases spanning the gap. The CDR3 length is 13 residues. Germline loops: CDR1 SGHDT, CDR2 YYEEEE. Incomplete CDR3 DNA: TGTGCCAGCAGCCTGGGACTACCTACTGAA. It yields the protein CASSLGLPTE. The entire CDR3 sequence reads CASSLGLPTEAFF.

Note on this clone: The read terminates 3 residues before the CDR3 end, so the remaining end is supplied by the germline J gene. The chain carries TRBV20-1 and TRBJ2-5, with a possible D match to TRBD1 (7 bases). The length of the CDR3 is 14 residues. With 3 bases removed from V and 5 bases from J, the gap between germline ends came to 16 bases. Germline V gene data show CDR1 as DFQATT and CDR2 as SNEGSKA (reference sequence). CDR3 amino acids: CSASRDAGGETQYF. The DNA read from the CDR3 is TGCAGTGCTAGCCGGGACGCAGGGGGGGAGACC.

Note on this clone: The CDR3 goes on 3 residues after the read ends, and that part is filled in from the germline J gene. The rearrangement links TRBV19 to TRBJ1-5; possibly TRBD1 for D (6 bases). Trimming shortened V by 6 bases and J by 7 bases, and 16 bases separated the two germline ends. The CDR3 has 14 amino acids. From germline, CDR1 is LNHDA and CDR2 SQIVND (reference sequence). The sequenced CDR3 bases are TGTGCCAGTAGCCACAGGGAGCAGGGACAGCCC. Amino acid sequence: CASSHREQGQP. The entire CDR3 protein is CASSHREQGQPQHF.

Note on this clone: The CDR3 end falls 3 residues outside the read, so it is completed with the germline J gene. V gene TRBV5-1 combines with J gene TRBJ2-2; 13 bases agree with TRBD2. Germline CDR1 SGHRS, CDR2 YFSETQ. CDR3 length: 15 residues. With 3 bases clipped from V and 8 bases from J, the junction kept 4 bases outside the gene matches. This chain's CDR3 is CASSSGLAGAGELFF. The sequenced part of the CDR3 DNA is TGCGCCAGCAGCTCCGGACTAGCGGGAGCGGGGGAG.

In the case of this clone: The CDR3 extends 3 residues past the end of the read, so its final part is completed from the germline J gene. The V and J genes are TRBV28 and TRBJ2-7; TRBD2 matches 8 bases. This CDR3 contains 12 residues. Germline V gene lookup returns CDR1 MDHEN and CDR2 SYDVKM. V lost 8 bases and J lost 3; bases outside the gene matches: 3. The CDR3 loop reads CASGGRFYEQYF. The CDR3 bases that were read are TGTGCCAGCGGCGGGAGGTTCTACGAG.

On this clone itself: The CDR3 end is not reached by the read, which stops 3 residues before it; the germline J gene fills it in. This chain links TRBV5-1 with TRBJ2-7, with 7 bases matching TRBD1. This CDR3 has 15 residues. Looked up from germline, CDR1 is SGHRS and CDR2 is YFSETQ. V shed 4 bases and J 3 bases; nucleotides not matched to a gene: 10. The covered CDR3 bases are TGCGCCAGCAGCACCCCTTCGGACAGGCGCTACGAG. This codes for CASSTPSDRRYE. The full-length CDR3 reads as CASSTPSDRRYEQYF.

In regard to this clone: From the germline J gene comes the end of the CDR3, since the read stops 3 residues before it. This sequence joins TRBV20-1 and TRBJ2-4; D unresolved. CDR1 is DFQATT and CDR2 is SNEGSKA in the germline V gene (reference sequence). CDR3 size: 13 residues. The CDR3 is CSARAETSETQYF. The sequenced part of the CDR3 DNA is TGCAGTGCTAGAGCGGAAACAAGCGAGACT.

For this clone: The CDR3 is cut off 3 residues early in the read; its end comes from the germline J gene. The chain joins TRBV18 to TRBJ2-3, with D perhaps matching TRBD2 (6 bases). The germline V and J ends were trimmed by 4 bases and 7 bases, with 21 bases remaining between them. Per germline, CDR1 KGHSH and CDR2 LQKENI. This CDR3 has 16 residues. The sequenced CDR3 bases are TGTGCCAGCTCACTAGGAGCCGGACTACCCGACTATACG. The encoded protein is CASSLGAGLPDYT. The full CDR3 is CASSLGAGLPDYTQYF.

Comments on this clone: The read gets to within 3 residues of the CDR3 end, and the germline J gene fills in the rest. The rearrangement uses TRBV5-1 and TRBJ1-1; no definite D call. The length of the CDR3 is 13 residues. With 6 bases removed from V and 1 base from J, the gap between germline ends came to 10 bases. Germline V CDR1 and CDR2: SGHRS, YFSETQ. CDR3 DNA, as far as it was read: TGCGCCAGCAACCTATTCACGAACACTGAA. This gives the protein CASNLFTNTE. The CDR3 reads in full as CASNLFTNTEAFF. The entire variable domain, with the rest obtained from reference TRBV5-1 and TRBJ1-1, is as follows: KAGVTQTPRYLIKTRGQQVTLSCSPISGHRSVSWYQQTPGQGLQFLFEYFSETQRNKGNFPGRFSGRQFSNSRSEMNVSTLELGDSALYLCASNLFTNTEAFFGQGTRLTVV.

Comment on this clone: The CDR3 end is not reached by the read, which stops 3 residues before it; the germline J gene fills it in. The same CDR3 can be traced to other DNA sequences in this sample. This chain links TRBV18 with TRBJ2-6; 9 bases agree with TRBD1. This CDR3 spans 17 amino acids. V dropped 5 bases and J dropped 2; count of bases not matched to a gene: 7. Germline CDR1 reads KGHSH; CDR2 reads LQKENI. CDR3 region: CASSSTGGLPGANVLTF. The sequenced part of the CDR3 DNA is TGTGCCAGCTCATCGACAGGGGGGCTTCCTGGGGCCAACGTC.

Points on this clone: Read coverage stops 3 residues before the CDR3 terminus; the germline J gene supplies the remainder. V and J are TRBV19 and TRBJ2-2; TRBD2 matches at 9 bases. Germline V CDR1 and CDR2: LNHDA, SQIVND (reference sequence). The CDR3 spans 18 residues. CDR3 sequence reads: CASSLPGASGVGANVLFF. The CDR3 DNA, read in part, is TGTGCCAGTAGTCTCCCTGGGGCTAGCGGGGTTGGGGCCAACGTG.

Details on this clone: The CDR3 end lies 3 residues beyond the end of the read and is filled in from the germline J gene. J is TRBJ2-2 and V is TRBV28; D may be TRBD1 (5 bases). Germline V gene lookup returns CDR1 MDHEN and CDR2 SYDVKM. V lost 6 bases, J lost 1 base, and 12 bases lay in between. The CDR3 has 15 residues. The chain's CDR3 is CASSPAGQNTGELFF. The CDR3 bases that were read are TGTGCCAGCAGCCCCGCCGGACAGAACACCGGGGAG.

To note about this clone: The read is 3 residues too short to cover the CDR3 end, so that end is filled in from the germline J gene. The chain recombines TRBV10-3 with TRBJ2-5; TRBD1 might be the D (6 bases). The germline CDR1 and CDR2 sequences are ENHRY and SYGVKD. The length of the CDR3 is 14 residues. With 2 bases removed from V and 4 bases from J, the gap between germline ends came to 11 bases. The sequenced part of the CDR3 DNA is TGTGCCATCAGTGAGAAGGGGGTGCGAGAGACC. Translating gives CAISEKGVRET. The full-length CDR3 reads as CAISEKGVRETQYF.

In regard to this clone: Germline is not matched at one junction end, which may reflect a read error. The CDR3 end is not reached by the read, which stops 3 residues before it; the germline J gene fills it in. The chain combines TRBV7-9 with TRBJ2-7; D is perhaps TRBD1 (6 bases). CDR1 is SEHNR and CDR2 is FQNEAQ in the germline V gene (reference sequence). The CDR3 covers 14 residues. The CDR3 here is CSSSFPQGYYEQYF. CDR3 bases read: TGTTCCAGCAGCTTCCCACAGGGATACTACGAG.

In the case of this clone: The read ends 3 residues shy of where the CDR3 ends; the end is completed using the germline J gene. This rearrangement joins TRBV11-3 to TRBJ2-2; D unclear. The V and J ends lost 4 bases and 0 bases respectively, with 6 bases between them. The germline gives CDR1 SGHNT, CDR2 YENEEA. The CDR3 is 14 residues long. Partial CDR3 DNA: TGTGCCAGCAGCTCCCGGGCGAACACCGGGGAG. It codes for CASSSRANTGE. The CDR3 reads in full as CASSSRANTGELFF.

For this clone: The observed sequence ends 3 residues before the CDR3 terminus, with the missing tail filled in from the germline J gene. The chain couples TRBV30 to TRBJ1-2, with a tentative D call TRBD1 (6 bases). The ends were cut back, 8 bases at V and 3 bases at J, with 16 bases in the middle. The CDR3 covers 13 residues. Germline CDR1 reads GTSNPN; CDR2 reads SVGIG (reference sequence). CDR3 loop: CALSRGTYYGYTF. The sequenced CDR3 bases are TGTGCCCTCTCCAGGGGCACCTACTATGGC.